This T cell receptor (beta chain) is from a study of T cells in Graves' hyperthyroidism and ophthalmopathy. After removal of 1 base from V and 1 base from J, the junction contained 0 bases not matched to a gene. The CDR3 is 15 residues long. Germline CDR1 is SEHNR and CDR2 is FQNEAQ (reference sequence). Amplification targeted TCR beta CDR3 regions from RNA transcripts. An initial round of RT-PCR targeting the TCR CDR3 relied on the HTBI primer set. MiXCR, run by TCRdb on the multiplex PCR reads, gives a single entry per CDR3 protein. The table lists some 300,000 distinct CDR3 sequences, approximately 15% of them singletons. This clonotype was counted at least ten times.

This chain uses TRBV7-9 with TRBJ1-1; 10 nucleotides match TRBD1. The sequence was obtained from a woman aged 40 to 50 with Graves' hyperthyroidism. The sequenced material came from blood. The CDR3 DNA sequence: TGTGCCAGCAGCTTAGGGACAGGGGGGAACACTGAAGCTTTCTTT. It encodes CASSLGTGGNTEAFF.